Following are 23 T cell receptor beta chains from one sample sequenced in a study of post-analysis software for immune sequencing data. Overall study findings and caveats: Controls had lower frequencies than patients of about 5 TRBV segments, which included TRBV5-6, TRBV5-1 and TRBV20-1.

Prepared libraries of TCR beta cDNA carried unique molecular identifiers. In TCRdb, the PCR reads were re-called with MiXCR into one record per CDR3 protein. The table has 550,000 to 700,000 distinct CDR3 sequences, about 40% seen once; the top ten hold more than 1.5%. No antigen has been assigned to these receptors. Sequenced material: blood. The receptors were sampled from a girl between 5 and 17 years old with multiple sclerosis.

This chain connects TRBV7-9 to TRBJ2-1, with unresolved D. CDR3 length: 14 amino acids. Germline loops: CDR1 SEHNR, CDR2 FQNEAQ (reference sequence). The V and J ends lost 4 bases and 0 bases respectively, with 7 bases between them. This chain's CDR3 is CASSCPSSYNEQFF. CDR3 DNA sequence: TGTGCCAGCAGCTGTCCTAGCTCCTACAATGAGCAGTTCTTC.

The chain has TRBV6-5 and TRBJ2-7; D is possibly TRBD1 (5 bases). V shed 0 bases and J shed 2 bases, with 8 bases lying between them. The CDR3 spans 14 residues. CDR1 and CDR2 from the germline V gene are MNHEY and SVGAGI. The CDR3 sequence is CASSYSGPPYEQYF. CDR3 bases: TGTGCCAGCAGTTACTCGGGGCCTCCCTACGAGCAGTACTTC.

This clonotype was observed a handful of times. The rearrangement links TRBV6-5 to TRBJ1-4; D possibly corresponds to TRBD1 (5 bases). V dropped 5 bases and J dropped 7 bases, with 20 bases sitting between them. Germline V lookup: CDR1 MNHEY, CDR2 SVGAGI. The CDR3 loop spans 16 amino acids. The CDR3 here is CASSLFRGDVREKLFF. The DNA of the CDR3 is TGTGCCAGCAGTCTCTTTCGGGGCGATGTGCGTGAAAAACTGTTTTTT.

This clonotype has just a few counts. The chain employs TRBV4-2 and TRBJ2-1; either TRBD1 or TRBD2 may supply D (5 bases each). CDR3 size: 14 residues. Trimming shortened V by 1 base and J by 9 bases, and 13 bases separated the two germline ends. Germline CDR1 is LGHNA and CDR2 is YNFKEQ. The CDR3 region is CASSQVRDVGEQFF. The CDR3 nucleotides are TGTGCCAGCAGCCAAGTTCGGGACGTCGGTGAGCAGTTCTTC.

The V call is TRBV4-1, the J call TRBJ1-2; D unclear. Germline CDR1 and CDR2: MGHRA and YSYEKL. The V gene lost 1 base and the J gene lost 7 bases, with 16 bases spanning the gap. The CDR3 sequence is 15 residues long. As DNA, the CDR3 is TGCGCCAGCAGCCAAGTGGGGTTCAATAGTGGTGGCTACACCTTC. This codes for CASSQVGFNSGGYTF.

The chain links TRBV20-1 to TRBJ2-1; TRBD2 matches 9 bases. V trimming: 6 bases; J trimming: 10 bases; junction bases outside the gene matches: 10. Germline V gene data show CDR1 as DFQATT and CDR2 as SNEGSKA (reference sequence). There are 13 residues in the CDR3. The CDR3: CSATTGLADEQFF. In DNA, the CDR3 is TGCAGTGCCACTACGGGACTAGCCGACGAGCAGTTCTTC.

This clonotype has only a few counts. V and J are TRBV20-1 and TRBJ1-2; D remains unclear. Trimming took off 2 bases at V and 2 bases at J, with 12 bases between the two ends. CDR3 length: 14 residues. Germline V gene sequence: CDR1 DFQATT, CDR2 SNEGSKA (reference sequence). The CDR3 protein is CSARPPQYNYGYTF. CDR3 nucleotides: TGCAGTGCTAGACCTCCGCAGTACAACTATGGCTACACCTTC.

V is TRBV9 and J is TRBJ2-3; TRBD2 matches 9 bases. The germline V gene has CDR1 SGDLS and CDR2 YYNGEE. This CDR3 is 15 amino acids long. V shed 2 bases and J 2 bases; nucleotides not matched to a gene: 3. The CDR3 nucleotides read TGTGCCAGCAGCGTGACTAGCGGACCCACAGATACGCAGTATTTT. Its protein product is CASSVTSGPTDTQYF.

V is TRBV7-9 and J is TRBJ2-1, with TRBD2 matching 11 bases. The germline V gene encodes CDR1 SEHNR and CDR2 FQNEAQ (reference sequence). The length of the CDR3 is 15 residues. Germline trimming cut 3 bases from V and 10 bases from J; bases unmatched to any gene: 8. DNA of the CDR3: TGTGCCAGCAGCTTGGTGAGACTAGCGGGAAACGAGCAGTTCTTC. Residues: CASSLVRLAGNEQFF.

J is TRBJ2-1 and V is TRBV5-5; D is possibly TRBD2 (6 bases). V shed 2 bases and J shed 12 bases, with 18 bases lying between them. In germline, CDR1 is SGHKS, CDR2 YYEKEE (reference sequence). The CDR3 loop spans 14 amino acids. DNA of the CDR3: TGTGCCAGCAGCTTACCTGGGCTCGCGGAGGGGCAGTTCTTC. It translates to CASSLPGLAEGQFF.

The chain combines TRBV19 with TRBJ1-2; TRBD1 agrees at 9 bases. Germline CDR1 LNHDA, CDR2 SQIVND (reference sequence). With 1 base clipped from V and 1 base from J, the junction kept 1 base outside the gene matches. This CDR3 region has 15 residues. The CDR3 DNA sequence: TGTGCCAGTAGTATAGCGGGACAGGGTAACTATGGCTACACCTTC. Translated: CASSIAGQGNYGYTF.

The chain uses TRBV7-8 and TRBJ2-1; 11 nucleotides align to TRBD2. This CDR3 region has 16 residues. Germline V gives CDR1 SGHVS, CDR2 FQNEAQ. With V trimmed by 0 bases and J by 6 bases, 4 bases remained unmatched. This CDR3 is CASSLARGLAVNEQFF. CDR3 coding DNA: TGTGCCAGCAGCTTAGCGCGGGGACTAGCGGTCAATGAGCAGTTCTTC. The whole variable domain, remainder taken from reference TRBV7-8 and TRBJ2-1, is GAGVSQSPRYKVAKRGQDVALRCDPISGHVSLFWYQQALGQGPEFLTYFQNEAQLDKSGLPSDRFFAERPEGSVSTLKIQRTQQEDSAVYLCASSLARGLAVNEQFFGPGTRLTVL.

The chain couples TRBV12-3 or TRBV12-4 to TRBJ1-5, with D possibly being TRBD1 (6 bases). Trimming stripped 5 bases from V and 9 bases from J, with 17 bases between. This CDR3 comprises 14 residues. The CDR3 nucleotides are TGTGCCAGCAGTCCCAGGGGAGCGTACTCGCCCCAGCATTTT. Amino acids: CASSPRGAYSPQHF.

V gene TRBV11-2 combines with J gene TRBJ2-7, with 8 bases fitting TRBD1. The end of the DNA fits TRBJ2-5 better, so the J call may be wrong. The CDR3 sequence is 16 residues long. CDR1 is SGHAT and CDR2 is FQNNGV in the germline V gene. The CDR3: CASSARTGKNRETQYF. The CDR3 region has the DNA TGTGCCAGCAGCGCGCGGACAGGGAAGAACAGGGAGACCCAGTACTTC.

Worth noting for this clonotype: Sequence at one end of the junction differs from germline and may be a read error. The CDR3 reads CASSSPTVAQYF. The CDR3 DNA reads as TGTGCCAGTAGCTCCCCCACCGTGGCCCAGTACTTC. The V call is TRBV7-8, the J call TRBJ2-7; D not certain. Germline V gives CDR1 SGHVS, CDR2 FQNEAQ. CDR3 size: 12 residues.

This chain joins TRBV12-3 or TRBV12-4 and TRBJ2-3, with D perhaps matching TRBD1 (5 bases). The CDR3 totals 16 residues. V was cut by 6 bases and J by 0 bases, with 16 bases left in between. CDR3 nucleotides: TGTGCCAGCAGCCGCGACAGAATTACTAGCACAGATACGCAGTATTTT. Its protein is CASSRDRITSTDTQYF.

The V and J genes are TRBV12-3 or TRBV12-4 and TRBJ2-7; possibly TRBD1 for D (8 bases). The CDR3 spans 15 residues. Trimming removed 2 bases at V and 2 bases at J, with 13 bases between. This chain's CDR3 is CASSLRQGTTYEQYF. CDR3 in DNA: TGTGCCAGCAGTTTACGACAGGGGACTACCTACGAGCAGTACTTC.

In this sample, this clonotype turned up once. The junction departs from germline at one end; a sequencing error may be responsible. CDR3 region: CASSLRGEAQYF. DNA of the CDR3: TGTGCCAGCAGTTTGAGGGGAGAGGCCCAGTACTTC. The chain joins TRBV12-3 or TRBV12-4 to TRBJ2-5; perhaps D is TRBD1 or TRBD2 (5 bases each). This CDR3 comprises 12 residues.

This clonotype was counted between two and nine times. The CDR3 nucleotides read TGTGCCAGCAGATGGGAACAGGGGGCGAACCATGGCTACACCTTC. This translates into CASRWEQGANHGYTF. This chain connects TRBV5-5 to TRBJ1-2; 9 nucleotides line up with TRBD1. The CDR3 has 15 amino acids. From germline, CDR1 is SGHKS and CDR2 YYEKEE (reference sequence). V gave up 5 bases and J gave up 6 bases; unmatched junction bases: 11.

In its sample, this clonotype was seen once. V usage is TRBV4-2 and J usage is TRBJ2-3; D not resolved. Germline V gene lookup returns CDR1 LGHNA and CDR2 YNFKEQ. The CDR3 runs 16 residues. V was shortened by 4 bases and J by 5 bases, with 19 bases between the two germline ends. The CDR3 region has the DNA TGTGCCAGCAGCCTCACGACGGACGGCTGGGTAGATACGCAGTATTTT. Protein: CASSLTTDGWVDTQYF.

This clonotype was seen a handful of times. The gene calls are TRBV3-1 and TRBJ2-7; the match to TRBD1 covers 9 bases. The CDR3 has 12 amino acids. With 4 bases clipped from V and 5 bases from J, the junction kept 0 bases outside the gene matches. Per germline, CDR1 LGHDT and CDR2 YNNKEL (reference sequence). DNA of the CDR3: TGTGCCAGCAGCCGGACAGGGGACGAGCAGTACTTC. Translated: CASSRTGDEQYF.

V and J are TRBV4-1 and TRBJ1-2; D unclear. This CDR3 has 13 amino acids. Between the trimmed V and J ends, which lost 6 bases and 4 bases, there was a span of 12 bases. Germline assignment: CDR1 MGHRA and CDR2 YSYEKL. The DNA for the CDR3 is TGCGCCAGCAGTTTGGGCGCGGCCTATGGCTACACCTTC. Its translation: CASSLGAAYGYTF.

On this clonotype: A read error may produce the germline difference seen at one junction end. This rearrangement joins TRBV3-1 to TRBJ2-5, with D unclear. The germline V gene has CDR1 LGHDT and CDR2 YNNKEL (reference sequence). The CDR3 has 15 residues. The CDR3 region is CASSQGSISRETQYF. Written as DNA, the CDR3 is TGTGCCAGCAGTCAAGGTTCAATATCAAGAGAGACCCAGTACTTC.